Below are 10 T cell receptor beta chains sequenced from a single sample in a study of blood T cell repertoires in COVID-19. Profiling relied on immunoSEQ multiplex PCR, and the TCRdb table lists in-frame clones only, not all of them. Among 63,000 or so clones listed, approximately 79% were seen once. The sample consisted of peripheral blood. The receptors shown here come from an elderly man with active COVID-19.

The chain joins TRBV12-3 or TRBV12-4 to TRBJ1-2; D not resolved. The CDR3 sequence is 11 residues long. Trimming removed 2 bases at V and 8 bases at J, with 6 bases between. The CDR3 nucleotides read TGTGCCAGCAGTTTAAGAGGCGGCTACACCTTC. Its translation is CASSLRGGYTF.

The chain couples TRBV15 to TRBJ1-1; 7 positions match TRBD1. The CDR3 has 14 residues. From germline, CDR1 is LNHNV and CDR2 YYDKDF (reference sequence). The junction had 8 bases not matched to a gene; V was cut back by 6 bases and J by 4 bases. Here the CDR3 DNA reads TGTGCCACCAGTACAAAGGGGGCAGGCACTGAAGCTTTCTTT. It specifies CATSTKGAGTEAFF.

J is TRBJ1-2 and V is TRBV2; 10 bases map to TRBD1. CDR1 SNHLY and CDR2 FYNNEI come from the germline V gene. Germline trimming cut 7 bases from V and 4 bases from J; bases unmatched to any gene: 9. The CDR3 covers 15 residues. The CDR3 loop reads CASIRDRGWGYGYTF. DNA of the CDR3: TGTGCCAGCATACGGGACAGGGGCTGGGGCTATGGCTACACCTTC.

This clone was picked up one time. The CDR3 is CASSHPGQGTTEAFF. CDR3 nucleotide sequence: TGCGCCAGCAGCCATCCGGGACAGGGTACGACTGAAGCTTTCTTT. The V call is TRBV4-1, the J call TRBJ1-1, with TRBD1 matching 9 bases. CDR1 and CDR2 (germline): MGHRA, YSYEKL. The J segment lost 5 bases and the V segment lost 3 bases, leaving 7 bases of the junction unmatched. The CDR3 sequence is 15 residues long.

V is TRBV5-1 and J is TRBJ2-7; 7 bases match TRBD2. The germline V gene has CDR1 SGHRS and CDR2 YFSETQ. V dropped 4 bases and J dropped 3; count of bases not matched to a gene: 10. CDR3 size: 15 residues. CDR3 in DNA: TGCGCCAGCAGCCCCCCAGGGCGGGAGAACTACGAGCAGTACTTC. Translated, it gives CASSPPGRENYEQYF.

The chain links TRBV6-1 to TRBJ1-6; D is uncertain. The CDR3 extends over 17 amino acids. The ends were cut back, 2 bases at V and 0 bases at J, with 11 bases in the middle. CDR1 and CDR2 (germline): MNHNS, SASEGT. CDR3 DNA: TGTGCCAGCAGTGAAACCTTCTCGAGCTCCTATAATTCACCCCTCCACTTT. It encodes CASSETFSSSYNSPLHF.

The gene calls are TRBV4-3 and TRBJ2-2; 7 nucleotides match TRBD2. CDR3 length equals 15 residues. The ends lost 1 base at V and 5 bases at J; junction bases unmatched: 4. CDR1 and CDR2 from the germline V gene are LGHNA and YSLEER. For the CDR3, the DNA is TGCGCCAGCAGCCAAGCTACGGGGGGAACCGGGGAGCTGTTTTTT. Its translation is CASSQATGGTGELFF.

V gene TRBV21-1 combines with J gene TRBJ1-1; TRBD1, the table's D call, lacks a check against the DNA. TRBV21-1 is listed as a pseudogene. This CDR3 comprises 12 residues. The CDR3 is CAGKTENTEAFF. In nucleotides, the CDR3 is TGTGCCGGTAAAACAGAGAACACTGAAGCTTTCTTT.

A few counts support this clone. The chain links TRBV19 to TRBJ1-1, with TRBD1 matching 8 bases. The trim removed 4 bases at V and 5 bases at J, leaving 6 bases unmatched. This CDR3 contains 14 residues. CDR1 is LNHDA, CDR2 SQIVND, per germline (reference sequence). This CDR3 is CASSKAGGRTEAFF. CDR3 in DNA: TGTGCCAGTAGTAAGGCAGGGGGCAGGACTGAAGCTTTCTTT. Full variable domain (remainder filled in from reference TRBV19 and TRBJ1-1): DGGITQSPKYLFRKEGQNVTLSCEQNLNHDAMYWYRQDPGQGLRLIYYSQIVNDFQKGDIAEGYSVSREKKESFPLTVTSAQKNPTAFYLCASSKAGGRTEAFFGQGTRLTVV.

The CDR3 loop reads CASSLAQTSHEQFF. In DNA, the CDR3 is TGTGCCAGCAGCTTAGCCCAGACTAGCCATGAGCAGTTCTTC. The chain couples TRBV7-3 to TRBJ2-1; 7 bases are a match to TRBD2. The germline CDR1 and CDR2 sequences are SGHTA and FQGTGA. CDR3 length: 14 residues. J gave up 8 bases and V 2 bases, and 6 bases lay outside the gene matches.